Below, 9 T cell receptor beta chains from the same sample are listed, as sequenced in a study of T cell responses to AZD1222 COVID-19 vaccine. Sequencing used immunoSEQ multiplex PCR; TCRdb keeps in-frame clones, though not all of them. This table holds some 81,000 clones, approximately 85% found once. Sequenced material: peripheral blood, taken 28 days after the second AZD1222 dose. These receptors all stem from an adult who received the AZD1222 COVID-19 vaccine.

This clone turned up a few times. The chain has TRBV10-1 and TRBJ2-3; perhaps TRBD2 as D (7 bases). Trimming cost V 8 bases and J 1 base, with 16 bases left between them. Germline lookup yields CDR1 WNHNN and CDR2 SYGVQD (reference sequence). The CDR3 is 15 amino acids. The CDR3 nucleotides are TGCGCCAGCCTAAGGGAGGGGGGGGGCACAGATACGCAGTATTTT. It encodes CASLREGGGTDTQYF.

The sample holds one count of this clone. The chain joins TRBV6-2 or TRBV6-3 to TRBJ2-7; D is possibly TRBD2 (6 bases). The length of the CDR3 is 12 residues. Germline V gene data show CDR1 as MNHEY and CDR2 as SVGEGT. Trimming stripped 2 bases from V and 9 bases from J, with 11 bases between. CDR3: CASSYGGLGQYF. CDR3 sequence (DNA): TGTGCCAGCAGTTACGGAGGGCTCGGGCAGTACTTC.

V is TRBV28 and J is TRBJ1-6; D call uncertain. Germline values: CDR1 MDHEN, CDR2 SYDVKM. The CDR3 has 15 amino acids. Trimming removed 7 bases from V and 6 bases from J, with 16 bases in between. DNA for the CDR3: TGTGCCAGCACCAGACGGGCCTCGGGTAATTCACCCCTCCACTTT. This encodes CASTRRASGNSPLHF.

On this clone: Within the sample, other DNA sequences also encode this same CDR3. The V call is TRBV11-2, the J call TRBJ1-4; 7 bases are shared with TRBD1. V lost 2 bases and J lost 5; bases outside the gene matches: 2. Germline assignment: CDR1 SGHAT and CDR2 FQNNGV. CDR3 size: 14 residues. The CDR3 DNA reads TGTGCCAGCAGCTTAAACAGGGGAAATGAAAAACTGTTTTTT. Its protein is CASSLNRGNEKLFF.

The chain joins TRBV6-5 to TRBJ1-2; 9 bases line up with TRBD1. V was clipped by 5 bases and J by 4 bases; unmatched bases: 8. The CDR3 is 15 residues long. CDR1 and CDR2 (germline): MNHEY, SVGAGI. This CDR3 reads CASSNPTGGSYGYTF. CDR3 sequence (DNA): TGTGCCAGCAGTAACCCGACAGGGGGGAGCTATGGCTACACCTTC.

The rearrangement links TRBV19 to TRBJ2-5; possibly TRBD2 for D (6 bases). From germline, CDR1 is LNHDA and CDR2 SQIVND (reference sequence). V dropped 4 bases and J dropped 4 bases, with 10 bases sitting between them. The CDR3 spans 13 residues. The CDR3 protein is CASSTRGLETQYF. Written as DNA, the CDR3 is TGTGCCAGTAGTACTCGGGGACTAGAGACCCAGTACTTC.

This CDR3 is CASSPGTGAEKLFF. CDR3 nucleotides: TGCGCCAGCAGCCCCGGGACAGGGGCTGAAAAACTGTTTTTT. The genes are TRBV5-1 and TRBJ1-4; TRBD1 matches at 10 bases. There are 14 residues in the CDR3. Trimming at V came to 4 bases and at J to 7 bases, leaving 4 bases not matched to a gene. Germline CDR1 and CDR2: SGHRS and YFSETQ.

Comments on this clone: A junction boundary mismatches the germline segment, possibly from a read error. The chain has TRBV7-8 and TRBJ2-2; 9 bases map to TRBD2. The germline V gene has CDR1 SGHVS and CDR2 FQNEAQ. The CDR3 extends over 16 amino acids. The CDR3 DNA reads TGTGCCAGCACCTTAGCTCTAGCGGGAACCACCGGGGAGCTGTTTTTT. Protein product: CASTLALAGTTGELFF.

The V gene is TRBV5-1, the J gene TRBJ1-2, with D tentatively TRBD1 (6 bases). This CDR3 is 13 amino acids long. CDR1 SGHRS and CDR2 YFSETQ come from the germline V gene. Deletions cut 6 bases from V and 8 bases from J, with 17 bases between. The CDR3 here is CASTLGGHSGYTF. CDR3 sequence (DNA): TGCGCCAGCACGCTCGGGGGGCATTCCGGCTACACCTTC.